The clone carrying this TCR beta chain was recorded a few times. Its specificity is unknown. This sample is drawn from a study of post-analysis software for immune sequencing data. Study-wide findings and caveats: Compared with controls, patients had more of five TRBV segments, including TRBV5-6, TRBV5-1 and TRBV20-1.

Prepared libraries of TCR beta cDNA carried unique molecular identifiers. TCRdb reanalysed the PCR reads using MiXCR and keeps one entry per CDR3 protein. The table records about 460,000 distinct CDR3 sequences, roughly 45% of them present only once. There are 13 residues in the CDR3. The V end was cut by 6 bases, the J end by 2 bases, with 7 bases between. This sequence joins TRBV12-3 or TRBV12-4 and TRBJ2-2, with D hard to call. This TCR derives from a girl aged 5 to 17 with multiple sclerosis. What was sequenced was blood. The CDR3 loop is CASSDGNTGELFF. The CDR3 DNA reads TGTGCCAGCAGCGACGGAAACACCGGGGAGCTGTTTTTT.